A single T cell receptor (beta chain) is shown here with its context. This clone has only one observation. It lacks a known antigen. Base-call qualities are not available, and no considerably larger clone is one nucleotide away. Using the deep immunoSEQ assay, multiplex PCR amplified TCR CDR3 regions from genomic DNA. Extracted genomic DNA from each cell subset was distributed evenly across all wells of several immunoSEQ 96-well plates, and each plate was treated as a replicate. Each replicate PCR for sorted subsets received around 200 ng genomic DNA, equal to roughly 29,000 T cell genomes. Purified libraries were measured with a Qubit 3.0 fluorometer, size-checked on a Bioanalyzer 2100, and measured again with the KAPA Library Quantification kit. Every immunoSEQ 96-well plate was sequenced on a dedicated single-read 150-cycle Illumina NextSeq 550 flow cell. From the authors' description of their analysis: Because the immunoSEQ output included only junctional sequences and no quality scores, the filtering could not be the same as the filtering used for full-length reads. Sequences were annotated with PyIR, a Python wrapper for IgBLAST v1.9, using IMGT germline references to assign V/J genes and CDR3. Any read was removed if the V/J assignment was weak (E-value above 1e-6), the CDR3 was missing, or the read contained stop codons, out-of-frame junctions, or ambiguous translated residues. V3J clonotypes were defined by identical inferred V gene, J gene, and CDR3 amino acid sequence. The percentage overlap between two repertoires was calculated by dividing the number of shared unique clonotypes by the size of the smaller repertoire. Richness of each repertoire was evaluated using RTK rarefaction, the Chao1 estimator, and Recon v2.1 estimates of unobserved clonotypes. Generation probabilities were computed with OLGA for all TCRbeta clonotypes obtained by the gDNA method from several donors. Sourced from immuneACCESS, this table was stored by TCRdb with only in-frame sequences that have V and J called. A share of the clones is absent; for the studies checked, an unresolved V gene accounts for under half, and the remainder has no known explanation. That table supplies the V and J calls and clone size; D and trimming were determined from the DNA. The sample has more than 2,000,000 clones on record, just over 90% of them singletons. Of the sample, over 0.12% is held by the ten largest clones.

Germline trimming: 8 bases from V, 0 bases from J; junction bases outside gene matches: 1. Taken from the germline V gene, the CDR1 and CDR2 loops are MNHNS and SASEGT. The CDR3 starts with the cysteine, ends with the phenylalanine, and has 13 residues. The entry retains the CDR3 DNA only, 39 bases that are in frame from base 1. The source of the sample is a study of shared clonotypes between healthy human individuals (dated by TCRdb to 2020 to 2021). Describing the broader study: The cohort comprised a couple of women and a few men aged 18 to 49 years. To estimate repertoire size and how much clonotype sharing occurs between individuals, the study deeply sequenced the blood TCR repertoires of about five healthy adults. To increase sequencing depth and limit assay-specific biases, TCR repertoire library preparation and sequencing were carried out by different laboratories using diverse techniques. Per donor, three plates each were used for CD4 naive and CD4 memory, two for CD8 naive, and one for CD8 memory. Per donor, leukapheresis produced somewhere between about 0.8 and 9 billion PBMCs. The study at large found these results: Sampling was restricted to blood, and TCR repertoires in tissues likely differ from the TCR repertoires found in blood. Incomplete sequencing was indicated by rarefaction of sorted-subset datasets, despite the large sequencing depth. Because the study included a small number of donors, the genetic and exposure-history diversity represented was limited. Across a handful of donors, roughly 5.1% of naive CD4, roughly 3.5% of naive CD8, under 2.5% of memory CD4, and 0.3% to 0.45% of memory CD8 clonotypes were shared. Clonotypes shared by all four sorted-subset donors showed higher generation probabilities than non-shared clonotypes. Larger estimated clonotype richness was generally found for naive subsets than for memory subsets. Based on pairwise subsampling, the degree of clonotype sharing among donors was expected to be affected by sequencing depth.

Donors were healthy HIV-negative adults with no recently reported acute infections or vaccinations. All donors were Caucasian adults living in Nashville, Tennessee, USA. CD4+ T cells were enriched through magnetic negative selection, after which naive cells were positively selected on CD45RA and the remaining negative fraction served as the memory subset. After blood collection by leukapheresis, PBMCs were isolated using Ficoll-Histopaque density gradient centrifugation and then cryopreserved in the vapor phase of liquid nitrogen. Purity and quantity of every magnetically sorted T cell population were checked by analytical flow cytometry. Genomic DNA was isolated from each sorted fraction and quantified by UV absorbance on a Nanodrop 2000c.

The TCR was taken from a man aged 18 to 29 in good health. Sequencing was done on a sample of naive CD4+ T cells sorted from blood. The cell subset or site tag for this specimen amounts to: CD45RA+ positively selected. The chain couples TRBV6-1 to TRBJ1-3; 7 middle bases align to TRBD1. The nucleotide sequence reads as follows: TGTGCCAGCGGACAGGCCTCTGGAAACACCATATATTTT. This translates into CASGQASGNTIYF.